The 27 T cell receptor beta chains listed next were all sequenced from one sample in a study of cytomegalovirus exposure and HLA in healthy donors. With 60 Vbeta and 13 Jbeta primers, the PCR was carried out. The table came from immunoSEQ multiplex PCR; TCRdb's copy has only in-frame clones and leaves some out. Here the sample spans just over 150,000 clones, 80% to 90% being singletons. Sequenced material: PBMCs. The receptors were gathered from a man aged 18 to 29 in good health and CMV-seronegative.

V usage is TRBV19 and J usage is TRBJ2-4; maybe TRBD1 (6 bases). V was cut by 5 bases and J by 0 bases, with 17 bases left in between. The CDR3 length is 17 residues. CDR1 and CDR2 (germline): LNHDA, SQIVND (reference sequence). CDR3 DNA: TGTGCCAGTAGTGCCCTACCGGGACACTCAGCCAAAAACATTCAGTACTTC. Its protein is CASSALPGHSAKNIQYF.

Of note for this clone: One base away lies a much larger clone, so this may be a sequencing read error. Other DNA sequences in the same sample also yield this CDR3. CDR3 coding DNA: TGTGCCAGCAGCCCGACTAGCGGGAGCTTCAACACTGGGGAGCTGTTTTTT. This gives the protein CASSPTSGSFNTGELFF. The genes are TRBV5-5 and TRBJ2-2; 12 positions agree with TRBD2. Germline values: CDR1 SGHKS, CDR2 YYEKEE (reference sequence). This CDR3 has 17 amino acids.

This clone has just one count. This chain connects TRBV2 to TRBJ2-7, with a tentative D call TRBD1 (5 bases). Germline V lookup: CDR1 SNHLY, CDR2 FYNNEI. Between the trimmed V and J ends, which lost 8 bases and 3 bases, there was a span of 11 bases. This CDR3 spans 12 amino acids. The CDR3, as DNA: TGTGCCAGCGCGCCACAGGACTACGAGCAGTACTTC. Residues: CASAPQDYEQYF.

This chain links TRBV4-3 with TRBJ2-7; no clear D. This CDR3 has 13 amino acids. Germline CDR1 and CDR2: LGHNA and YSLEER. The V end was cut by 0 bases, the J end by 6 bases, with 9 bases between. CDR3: CASSQESVSEQYF. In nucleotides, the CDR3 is TGCGCCAGCAGCCAAGAGAGCGTAAGCGAGCAGTACTTC.

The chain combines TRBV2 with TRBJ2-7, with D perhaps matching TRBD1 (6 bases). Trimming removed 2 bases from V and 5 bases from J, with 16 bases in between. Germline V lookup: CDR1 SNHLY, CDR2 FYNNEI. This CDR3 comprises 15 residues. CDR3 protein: CASSELTGLRDEQYF. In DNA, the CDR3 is TGTGCCAGCAGTGAACTAACAGGGCTCCGGGACGAGCAGTACTTC.

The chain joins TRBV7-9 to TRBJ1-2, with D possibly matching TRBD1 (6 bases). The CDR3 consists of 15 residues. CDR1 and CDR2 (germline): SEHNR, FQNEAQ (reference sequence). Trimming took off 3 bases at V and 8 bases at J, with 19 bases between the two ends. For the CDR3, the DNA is TGTGCCAGCAGCTTTAGCGAACGGGGGGCGTCGGGCTACACCTTC. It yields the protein CASSFSERGASGYTF.

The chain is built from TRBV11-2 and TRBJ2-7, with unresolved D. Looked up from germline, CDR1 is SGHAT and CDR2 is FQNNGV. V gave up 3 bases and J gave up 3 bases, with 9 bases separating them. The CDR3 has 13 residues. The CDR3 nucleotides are TGTGCCAGCAGCTTTGGTTTAGACTACGAGCAGTACTTC. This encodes CASSFGLDYEQYF. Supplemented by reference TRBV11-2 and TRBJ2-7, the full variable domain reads EAGVAQSPRYKIIEKRQSVAFWCNPISGHATLYWYQQILGQGPKLLIQFQNNGVVDDSQLPKDRFSAERLKGVDSTLKIQPAKLEDSAVYLCASSFGLDYEQYFGPGTRLTVT.

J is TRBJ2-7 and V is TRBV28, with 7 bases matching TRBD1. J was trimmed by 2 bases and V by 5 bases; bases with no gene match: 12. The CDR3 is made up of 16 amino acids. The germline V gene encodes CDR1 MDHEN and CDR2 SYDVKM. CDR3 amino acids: CASSLIQGPLTYEQYF. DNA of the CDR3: TGTGCCAGCAGTCTCATACAGGGGCCTTTAACCTACGAGCAGTACTTC.

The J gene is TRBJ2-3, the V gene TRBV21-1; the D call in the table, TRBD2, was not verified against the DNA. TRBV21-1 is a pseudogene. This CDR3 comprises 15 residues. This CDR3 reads CASSKDGGRTDTQYF. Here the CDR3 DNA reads TGTGCCAGCAGCAAAGACGGGGGGCGCACAGATACGCAGTATTTT.

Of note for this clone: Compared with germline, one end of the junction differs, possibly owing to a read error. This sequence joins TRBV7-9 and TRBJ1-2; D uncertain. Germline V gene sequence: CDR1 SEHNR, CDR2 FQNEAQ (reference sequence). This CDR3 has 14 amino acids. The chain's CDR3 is CSSSPESTRYGYTF. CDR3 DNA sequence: TGTTCCAGCAGCCCGGAAAGTACTAGATATGGCTACACCTTC.

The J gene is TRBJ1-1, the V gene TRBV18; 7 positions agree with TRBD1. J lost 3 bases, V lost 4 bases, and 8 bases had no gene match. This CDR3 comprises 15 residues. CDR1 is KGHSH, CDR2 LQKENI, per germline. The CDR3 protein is CASSLRQGVDTEAFF. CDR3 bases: TGTGCCAGCTCACTGAGACAGGGAGTGGACACTGAAGCTTTCTTT.

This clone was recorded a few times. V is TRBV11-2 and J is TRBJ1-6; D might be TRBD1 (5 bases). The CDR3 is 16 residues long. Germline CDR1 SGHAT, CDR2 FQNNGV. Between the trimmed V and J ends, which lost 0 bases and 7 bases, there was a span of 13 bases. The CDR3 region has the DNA TGTGCCAGCAGCTTAGAGACAGCGTTCTCGAATTCACCCCTCCACTTT. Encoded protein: CASSLETAFSNSPLHF.

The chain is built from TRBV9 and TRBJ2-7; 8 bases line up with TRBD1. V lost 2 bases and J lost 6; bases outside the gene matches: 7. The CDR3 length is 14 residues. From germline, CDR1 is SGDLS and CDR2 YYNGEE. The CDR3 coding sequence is TGTGCCAGCAGCGTGGCGGACAGGGTTACCGAGCAGTACTTC. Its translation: CASSVADRVTEQYF.

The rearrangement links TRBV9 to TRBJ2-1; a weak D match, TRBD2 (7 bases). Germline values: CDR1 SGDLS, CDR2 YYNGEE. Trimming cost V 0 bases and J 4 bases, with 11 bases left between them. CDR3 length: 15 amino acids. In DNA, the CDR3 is TGTGCCAGCAGCGTAGGGAGCGGGACATACAATGAGCAGTTCTTC. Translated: CASSVGSGTYNEQFF.

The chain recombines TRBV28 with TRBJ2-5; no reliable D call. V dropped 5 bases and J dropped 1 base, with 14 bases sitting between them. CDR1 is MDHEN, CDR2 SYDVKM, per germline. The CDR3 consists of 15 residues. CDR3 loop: CASSPSLGFQETQYF. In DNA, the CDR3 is TGTGCCAGCAGTCCCTCACTCGGGTTCCAAGAGACCCAGTACTTC.

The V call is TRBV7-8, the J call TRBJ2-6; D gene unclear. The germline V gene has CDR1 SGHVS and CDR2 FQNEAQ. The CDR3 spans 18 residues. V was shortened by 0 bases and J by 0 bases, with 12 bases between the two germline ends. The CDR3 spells CASSLARVGRSGANVLTF. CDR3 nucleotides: TGTGCCAGCAGCTTAGCACGGGTCGGCCGCTCTGGGGCCAACGTCCTGACTTTC. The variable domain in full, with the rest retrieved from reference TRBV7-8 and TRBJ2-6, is GAGVSQSPRYKVAKRGQDVALRCDPISGHVSLFWYQQALGQGPEFLTYFQNEAQLDKSGLPSDRFFAERPEGSVSTLKIQRTQQEDSAVYLCASSLARVGRSGANVLTFGAGSRLTVL.

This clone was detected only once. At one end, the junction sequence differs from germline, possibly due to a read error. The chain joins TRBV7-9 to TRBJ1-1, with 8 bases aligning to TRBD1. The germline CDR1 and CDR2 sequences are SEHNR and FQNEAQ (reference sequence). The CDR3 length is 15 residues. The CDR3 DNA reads TGTGCCAGCAGCTTAGCGACAGGGGCGAACGCTGAAGCTTTCTTT. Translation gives CASSLATGANAEAFF.

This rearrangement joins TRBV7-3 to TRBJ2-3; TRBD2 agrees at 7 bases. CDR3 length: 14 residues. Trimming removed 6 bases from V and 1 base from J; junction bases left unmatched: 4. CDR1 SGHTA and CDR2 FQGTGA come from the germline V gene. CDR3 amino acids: CASRSAGGTDTQYF. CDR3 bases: TGTGCCAGCAGGTCCGCGGGGGGCACAGATACGCAGTATTTT.

The CDR3 reads CASSAQRGDYNEQFF. The DNA of the CDR3 is TGTGCCAGCAGCGCCCAGCGGGGAGATTACAATGAGCAGTTCTTC. J is TRBJ2-1 and V is TRBV6-4; 7 bases map to TRBD2. This CDR3 is built from 15 residues. With 6 bases clipped from V and 4 bases from J, the junction kept 9 bases outside the gene matches. Germline assignment: CDR1 MRHNA and CDR2 SNTAGT.

The CDR3, as DNA: TGTGCCAGCTCAGAAGGGGCCGGGGCCAACGTCCTGACTTTC. It is translated as CASSEGAGANVLTF. The chain carries TRBV6-1 and TRBJ2-6, with D possibly matching TRBD1 (5 bases). V lost 8 bases, J lost 4 bases, and 12 bases lay in between. Germline V CDR1 and CDR2: MNHNS, SASEGT. This CDR3 is 14 amino acids long.

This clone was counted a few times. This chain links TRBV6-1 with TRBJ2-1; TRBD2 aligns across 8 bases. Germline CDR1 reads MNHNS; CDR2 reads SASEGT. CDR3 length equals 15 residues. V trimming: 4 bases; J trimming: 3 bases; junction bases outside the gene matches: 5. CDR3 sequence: CASSGPSGLYNEQFF. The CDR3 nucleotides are TGTGCCAGCAGTGGTCCTAGCGGGCTCTACAATGAGCAGTTCTTC.

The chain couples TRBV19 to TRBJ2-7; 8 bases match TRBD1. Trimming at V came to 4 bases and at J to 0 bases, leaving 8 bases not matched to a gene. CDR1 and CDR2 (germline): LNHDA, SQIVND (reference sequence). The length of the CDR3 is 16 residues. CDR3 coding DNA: TGTGCCAGTAGTAACCCAGGGGGCCACCCCTCCTACGAGCAGTACTTC. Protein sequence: CASSNPGGHPSYEQYF.

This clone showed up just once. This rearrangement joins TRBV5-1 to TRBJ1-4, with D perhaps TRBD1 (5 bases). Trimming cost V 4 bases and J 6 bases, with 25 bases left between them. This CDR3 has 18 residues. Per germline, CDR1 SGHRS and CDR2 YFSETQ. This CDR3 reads CASSLRGSIAGQDEKLFF. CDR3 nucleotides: TGCGCCAGCAGCCTTAGGGGATCCATCGCAGGGCAGGATGAAAAACTGTTTTTT.

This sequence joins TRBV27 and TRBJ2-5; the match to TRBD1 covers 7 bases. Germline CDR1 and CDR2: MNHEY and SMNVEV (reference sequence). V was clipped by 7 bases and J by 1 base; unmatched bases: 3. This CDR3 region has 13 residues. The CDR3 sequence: CASKGDSQETQYF. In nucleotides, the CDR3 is TGTGCCAGCAAAGGGGACAGCCAAGAGACCCAGTACTTC.

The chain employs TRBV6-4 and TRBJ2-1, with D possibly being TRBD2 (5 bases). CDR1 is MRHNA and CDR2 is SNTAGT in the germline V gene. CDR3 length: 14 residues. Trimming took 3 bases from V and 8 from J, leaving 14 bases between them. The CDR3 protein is CASSDKATEDEQFF. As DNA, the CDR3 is TGTGCCAGCAGTGATAAGGCAACGGAGGATGAGCAGTTCTTC.

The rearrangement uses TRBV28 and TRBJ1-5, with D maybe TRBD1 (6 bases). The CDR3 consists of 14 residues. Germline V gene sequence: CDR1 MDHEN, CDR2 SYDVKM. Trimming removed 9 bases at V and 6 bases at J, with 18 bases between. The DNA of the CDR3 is TGTGCCAGTCAAGTTGGGGGCTCGGGTCAGCCCCAGCATTTT. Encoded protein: CASQVGGSGQPQHF.

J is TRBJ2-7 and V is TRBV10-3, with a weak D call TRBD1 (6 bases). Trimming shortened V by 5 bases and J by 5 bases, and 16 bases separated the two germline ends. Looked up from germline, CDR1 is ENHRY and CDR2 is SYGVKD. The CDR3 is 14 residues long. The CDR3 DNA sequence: TGTGCCATCAGTCGGACAGTGCCGATCGACGAGCAGTACTTC. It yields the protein CAISRTVPIDEQYF.